This T cell receptor beta chain was documented in a study of T cells after yellow fever vaccination. Study findings and constraints: Any FACS-sorted repertoire could hold abundant clonotypes that contaminate it from the bulk population.

Each CDR3 protein is one row after TCRdb ran MiXCR on the 5' RACE reads. The data contain around 590,000 distinct CDR3 sequences, approximately 13% of them singletons. This clonotype was observed a handful of times. Its matching antigen is unknown. Sequencing used PBMCs, obtained on the day of the yellow fever booster vaccination. The receptor comes from a man younger than 45 who received the YFV17D yellow fever vaccine.

DNA for the CDR3: TGTGCCAGCTCACCGTCGGTGGCCGGGACCTCGAATGGTGAAGCTTTCTTT. It codes for CASSPSVAGTSNGEAFF. This rearrangement joins TRBV18 to TRBJ1-1; TRBD1 might be the D (5 bases). The V gene's germline CDR1 is KGHSH and CDR2 LQKENI. V gave up 3 bases and J gave up 7 bases, with 24 bases separating them. CDR3 length: 17 amino acids.